The 28 T cell receptor beta chains listed next were all sequenced from one sample in a study of STAT3 mutations in large granular lymphocyte leukemia. The antigens these receptors bind are not known. Some clones are missing from TCRdb's copy, which holds only in-frame ones; the method was immunoSEQ multiplex PCR. The sample includes roughly 10,000 clones, around 59% of them seen just once. Study-level findings and limits: In T-cell large granular lymphocyte leukemia, about half of patients showed multiple immunodominant subclonotypes.

Sequenced material: peripheral blood mononuclear cells. The receptors derive from a boy younger than 18 with T-cell large granular lymphocyte leukemia. Some clones in this sample may be carry-over from other donors' samples.

CDR3: CASSSQPGAEGYTF. The CDR3 nucleotides are TGCGCCAGCAGCTCGCAACCGGGGGCGGAAGGCTACACCTTC. V is TRBV5-1 and J is TRBJ1-2; D might be TRBD1 (6 bases). Germline loops: CDR1 SGHRS, CDR2 YFSETQ. The CDR3 contains 14 residues. V gave up 3 bases and J gave up 8 bases, with 17 bases separating them.

This clone was observed once. J is TRBJ1-2 and V is TRBV7-9; 7 positions agree with TRBD1. CDR1 and CDR2 (germline): SEHNR, FQNEAQ (reference sequence). The CDR3 spans 15 residues. The V gene end was trimmed by 6 bases and the J gene end by 4 bases; junction bases not matched to a gene: 11. The CDR3 bases are TGTGCCAGCAGACCGGGACAGCCAGTAACCTATGGCTACACCTTC. Its protein is CASRPGQPVTYGYTF.

The genes are TRBV28 and TRBJ1-2; D is unresolved. The CDR3 contains 15 residues. Between the trimmed V and J ends, which lost 4 bases and 2 bases, there was a span of 14 bases. Germline-derived CDR1 and CDR2 are MDHEN and SYDVKM. This chain's CDR3 is CASSSFMAGNYGYTF. CDR3 sequence (DNA): TGTGCCAGCAGTTCCTTTATGGCCGGGAACTATGGCTACACCTTC.

The V and J genes are TRBV5-4 and TRBJ2-7, with 11 bases matching TRBD2. The V and J ends lost 3 bases and 0 bases, in that order; junction bases with no gene match: 8. The germline gives CDR1 SGHNT, CDR2 YYREEE (reference sequence). This CDR3 is built from 17 residues. This CDR3 is CASSSARTSGYSYEQYF. The CDR3 bases are TGTGCCAGCAGCTCCGCCAGGACTAGCGGGTACTCCTACGAGCAGTACTTC.

This clone was counted once. The rearrangement joins TRBV5-4 to TRBJ1-2; D unclear. CDR1 is SGHNT, CDR2 YYREEE, per germline (reference sequence). The CDR3 totals 15 residues. V lost 4 bases and J 1 base, leaving 14 bases between the germline ends. The CDR3 nucleotides read TGTGCCAGCAGCCCCAGGTTAGAGGGTAACTATGGCTACACCTTC. Its translation: CASSPRLEGNYGYTF.

V is TRBV30 and J is TRBJ1-4; 7 nucleotides match TRBD1. The junction had 8 bases not matched to a gene; V was cut back by 4 bases and J by 12 bases. CDR1 and CDR2 (germline): GTSNPN, SVGIG (reference sequence). The CDR3 length is 12 residues. As DNA, the CDR3 is TGTGCCTGGAAAGGGGGCGGGCAAGAACTGTTTTTT. This sequence encodes CAWKGGGQELFF.

The chain recombines TRBV30 with TRBJ1-4; D might be TRBD1 (6 bases). There are 13 residues in the CDR3. The germline V gene encodes CDR1 GTSNPN and CDR2 SVGIG (reference sequence). With 2 bases removed from V and 11 bases from J, the gap between germline ends came to 15 bases. The CDR3 is CAWSTQGPGKLFF. The DNA for the CDR3 is TGTGCCTGGAGTACTCAGGGGCCCGGGAAACTGTTTTTT.

This chain uses TRBV28 with TRBJ1-2, with D uncertain. This CDR3 spans 12 amino acids. Trimming removed 5 bases from V and 4 bases from J, with 8 bases in between. CDR1 is MDHEN, CDR2 SYDVKM, per germline. The CDR3 sequence is CASSPGGYGYTF. DNA of the CDR3: TGTGCCAGCAGTCCCGGCGGCTATGGCTACACCTTC.

This clone was found a few times. This chain joins TRBV5-1 and TRBJ1-4; no firm D call. This CDR3 contains 12 residues. The V end was cut by 4 bases, the J end by 8 bases, with 9 bases between. Germline V gene sequence: CDR1 SGHRS, CDR2 YFSETQ. CDR3 sequence: CASSSNPEKLFF. The CDR3 nucleotides read TGCGCCAGCAGCAGCAATCCCGAAAAACTGTTTTTT.

V is TRBV5-1 and J is TRBJ1-2; D is unclear. V was shortened by 5 bases and J by 5 bases, with 19 bases between the two germline ends. CDR3 length: 15 residues. Germline CDR1 SGHRS, CDR2 YFSETQ. DNA for the CDR3: TGCGCCAGCAGTCCGAATTCACAGTCGCAGTATGGCTACACCTTC. Its translation: CASSPNSQSQYGYTF.

The V and J genes are TRBV10-2 and TRBJ2-7, with 9 bases that match TRBD2. Trimming at V came to 4 bases and at J to 6 bases, leaving 7 bases not matched to a gene. From germline, CDR1 is WSHSY and CDR2 SAAADI. This CDR3 spans 14 amino acids. DNA for the CDR3: TGCGCCAGCAGTGGGCGCCCAGCGGGGGGCGAGCAGTACTTC. Amino acid sequence: CASSGRPAGGEQYF.

The chain couples TRBV5-1 to TRBJ1-1; D gene ambiguous. The CDR3 contains 14 residues. V was shortened by 4 bases and J by 1 base, with 11 bases between the two germline ends. Germline V gives CDR1 SGHRS, CDR2 YFSETQ. The CDR3 spells CASSLIPKNTEAFF. CDR3 bases: TGCGCCAGCAGCCTAATACCGAAGAACACTGAAGCTTTCTTT.

J is TRBJ2-1 and V is TRBV4-3; no definite D call. Trimming cost V 4 bases and J 9 bases, with 10 bases left between them. CDR3 size: 12 residues. Germline values: CDR1 LGHNA, CDR2 YSLEER. CDR3: CASSRRGTEQFF. CDR3 DNA sequence: TGCGCCAGCAGCCGCCGAGGTACTGAGCAGTTCTTC.

This clone was seen only a few times. The J gene is TRBJ2-1, the V gene TRBV5-4, with 7 nucleotides matching TRBD2. CDR1 and CDR2 (germline): SGHNT, YYREEE (reference sequence). With 0 bases clipped from V and 2 bases from J, the junction kept 5 bases outside the gene matches. The CDR3 covers 16 residues. Written as DNA, the CDR3 is TGTGCCAGCAGCTTGGGTGGGCGGGGGACCTACAATGAGCAGTTCTTC. Protein sequence: CASSLGGRGTYNEQFF.

In its sample, this clone was seen once. The V gene is TRBV6-6, the J gene TRBJ2-4, with 8 nucleotides matching TRBD1. The CDR3 contains 16 residues. The junction had 4 bases not matched to a gene; V was cut back by 2 bases and J by 1 base. Germline V gene data show CDR1 as MNHNY and CDR2 as SVGAGI (reference sequence). The CDR3 bases are TGTGCCAGCAGTTACGGGGGACAGGTCGCCAAAAACATTCAGTACTTC. The encoded protein is CASSYGGQVAKNIQYF.

V usage is TRBV6-1 and J usage is TRBJ2-7, with D maybe TRBD1 (7 bases). V lost 8 bases and J lost 4, with 18 bases in between. Germline-derived CDR1 and CDR2 are MNHNS and SASEGT. The CDR3 is 14 amino acids. This CDR3 is CASEEGRGFYEQYF. The CDR3 DNA follows: TGTGCCAGCGAGGAGGGCAGGGGGTTTTACGAGCAGTACTTC.

The chain carries TRBV7-9 and TRBJ1-2, with D possibly matching TRBD1 (5 bases). The CDR3 spans 16 residues. V was pared by 5 bases and J by 4 bases, with 20 bases between. Per the germline V gene, CDR1 is SEHNR and CDR2 is FQNEAQ (reference sequence). DNA for the CDR3: TGTGCCAGCAGCCAAGGAAGGCGGCAGGGTCGCTATGGCTACACCTTC. Translated, it gives CASSQGRRQGRYGYTF.

This clone has more than one count but fewer than ten. The rearrangement joins TRBV7-9 to TRBJ2-7; no firm D call. Germline loops: CDR1 SEHNR, CDR2 FQNEAQ (reference sequence). The ends were cut back, 0 bases at V and 0 bases at J, with 6 bases in the middle. The CDR3 covers 14 residues. In DNA, the CDR3 is TGTGCCAGCAGCTTAGCTACCCACTCCTACGAGCAGTACTTC. Translating gives CASSLATHSYEQYF.

Only a few counts were recorded for this clone. CDR3 sequence: CASSLASGSLSYEQYF. As DNA, the CDR3 is TGTGCCAGCAGCTTGGCTAGCGGGAGCCTCTCCTACGAGCAGTACTTC. The chain carries TRBV7-2 and TRBJ2-7; TRBD2 agrees at 10 bases. J lost 0 bases, V lost 3 bases, and 5 bases had no gene match. The CDR3 is made up of 16 amino acids. Germline CDR1 SGHTA, CDR2 FQGNSA. The variable domain in full, completed from reference TRBV7-2 and TRBJ2-7, reads GAGVSQSPSNKVTEKGKDVELRCDPISGHTALYWYRQSLGQGLEFLIYFQGNSAPDKSGLPSDRFSAERTGGSVSTLTIQRTQQEDSAVYLCASSLASGSLSYEQYFGPGTRLTVT.

The DNA of the CDR3 is TGTGCCAGCCGTTCCCCCGGGAAGGGGGAGGGAAATGAGCAGTTCTTC. Residues: CASRSPGKGEGNEQFF. This rearrangement joins TRBV7-8 to TRBJ2-1, with a possible D match to TRBD2 (7 bases). Per the germline V gene, CDR1 is SGHVS and CDR2 is FQNEAQ. Trimming took 8 bases from V and 7 from J, leaving 24 bases between them. The CDR3 is made up of 16 amino acids.

The V and J genes are TRBV7-9 and TRBJ1-2; D is unclear. This CDR3 spans 13 amino acids. Trimming pared 1 base from V and 4 bases from J, leaving 7 bases between. Germline CDR1 and CDR2: SEHNR and FQNEAQ (reference sequence). This CDR3 is CASSLDGLYGYTF. DNA of the CDR3: TGTGCCAGCAGCTTAGACGGTCTCTATGGCTACACCTTC.

This chain uses TRBV5-4 with TRBJ2-1, with 9 bases matching TRBD2. This CDR3 has 16 amino acids. V was clipped by 9 bases and J by 3 bases; unmatched bases: 13. The germline gives CDR1 SGHNT, CDR2 YYREEE (reference sequence). This CDR3 is CATLPRASGIYNEQFF. CDR3 sequence (DNA): TGTGCCACCCTTCCCCGGGCTAGCGGGATCTACAATGAGCAGTTCTTC. Combining the CDR3 with reference TRBV5-4 and TRBJ2-1 gives the whole variable domain ETGVTQSPTHLIKTRGQQVTLRCSSQSGHNTVSWYQQALGQGPQFIFQYYREEENGRGNFPPRFSGLQFPNYSSELNVNALELDDSALYLCATLPRASGIYNEQFFGPGTRLTVL.

The gene calls are TRBV7-9 and TRBJ1-4; D gene uncertain. V dropped 4 bases and J dropped 2 bases, with 11 bases sitting between them. This CDR3 spans 15 amino acids. Germline CDR1 SEHNR, CDR2 FQNEAQ (reference sequence). CDR3 loop: CASSSAAWTNEKLFF. CDR3 coding DNA: TGTGCCAGCAGCTCCGCAGCGTGGACTAATGAAAAACTGTTTTTT.

The rearrangement joins TRBV7-9 to TRBJ1-1; D might be TRBD1 (6 bases). The length of the CDR3 is 16 residues. V lost 5 bases, J lost 4 bases, and 20 bases lay in between. Per the germline V gene, CDR1 is SEHNR and CDR2 is FQNEAQ (reference sequence). The CDR3 DNA sequence: TGTGCCAGCAGCCAAATGGGGCGGGGGCCGGGCACTGAAGCTTTCTTT. Encoded protein: CASSQMGRGPGTEAFF.

The chain is built from TRBV15 and TRBJ2-5; D unresolved. This CDR3 has 13 residues. V dropped 3 bases and J dropped 5 bases, with 10 bases sitting between them. CDR1 LNHNV and CDR2 YYDKDF come from the germline V gene (reference sequence). This chain's CDR3 is CATSRTLPETQYF. Here the CDR3 DNA reads TGTGCCACCAGCAGGACCCTCCCGGAGACCCAGTACTTC.

This chain joins TRBV18 and TRBJ2-7; tentative D call: TRBD1 (6 bases). Germline V gene sequence: CDR1 KGHSH, CDR2 LQKENI. The CDR3 covers 14 residues. V was clipped by 0 bases and J by 5 bases, with 11 bases between them. For the CDR3, the DNA is TGTGCCAGCTCACCACCCTCAGGGGAACACGAGCAGTACTTC. Translated: CASSPPSGEHEQYF.

V is TRBV6-1 and J is TRBJ1-6; weak D call: TRBD1 (6 bases). The V and J ends lost 6 bases and 7 bases respectively, with 10 bases between them. In germline, CDR1 is MNHNS, CDR2 SASEGT. The CDR3 consists of 13 residues. In DNA form, the CDR3 reads TGTGCCAGCAGGGGGGCAGTGAATTCACCCCTCCACTTT. Amino acids: CASRGAVNSPLHF.

This clone was counted only a few times. The chain employs TRBV5-4 and TRBJ1-1; 7 bases are a match to TRBD1. The germline CDR1 and CDR2 sequences are SGHNT and YYREEE (reference sequence). With 1 base clipped from V and 5 bases from J, the junction kept 8 bases outside the gene matches. The CDR3 extends over 15 amino acids. This CDR3 is CASSLTGALGTEAFF. In DNA form, the CDR3 reads TGTGCCAGCAGCTTGACAGGGGCCTTGGGAACTGAAGCTTTCTTT. Full variable domain (rest looked up from reference TRBV5-4 and TRBJ1-1): ETGVTQSPTHLIKTRGQQVTLRCSSQSGHNTVSWYQQALGQGPQFIFQYYREEENGRGNFPPRFSGLQFPNYSSELNVNALELDDSALYLCASSLTGALGTEAFFGQGTRLTVV.